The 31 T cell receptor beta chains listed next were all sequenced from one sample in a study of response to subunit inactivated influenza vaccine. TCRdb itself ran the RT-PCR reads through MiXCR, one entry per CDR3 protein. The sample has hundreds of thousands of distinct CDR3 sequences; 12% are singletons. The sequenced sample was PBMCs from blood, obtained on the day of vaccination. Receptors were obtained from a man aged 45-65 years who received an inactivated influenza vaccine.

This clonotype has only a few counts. The CDR3 DNA reads TGTGCCAGCAGGACCGGACAGGGTCGGGGCAAAAACATTCAGTACTTC. As protein: CASRTGQGRGKNIQYF. The rearrangement links TRBV2 to TRBJ2-4; TRBD1 matches at 8 bases. This CDR3 comprises 16 residues. Looked up from germline, CDR1 is SNHLY and CDR2 is FYNNEI. The V gene end was trimmed by 6 bases and the J gene end by 3 bases; junction bases not matched to a gene: 10.

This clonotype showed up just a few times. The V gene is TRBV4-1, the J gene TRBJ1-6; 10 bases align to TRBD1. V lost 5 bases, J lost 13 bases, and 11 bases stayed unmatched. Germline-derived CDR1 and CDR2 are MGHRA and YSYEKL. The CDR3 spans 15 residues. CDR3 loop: CASSKREGQGLPLHF. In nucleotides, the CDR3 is TGCGCCAGCAGCAAAAGGGAGGGACAGGGGTTGCCCCTCCACTTT.

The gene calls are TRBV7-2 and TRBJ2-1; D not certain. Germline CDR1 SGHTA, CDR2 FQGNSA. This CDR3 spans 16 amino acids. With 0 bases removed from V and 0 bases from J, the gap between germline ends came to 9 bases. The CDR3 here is CASSLAWESSYNEQFF. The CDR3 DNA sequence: TGTGCCAGCAGCTTAGCTTGGGAAAGCTCCTACAATGAGCAGTTCTTC.

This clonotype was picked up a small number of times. CDR3 DNA sequence: TGTGCCAGCAGTGAATGGGTCGGGGGCCAGGTGGATACGCAGTATTTT. Protein sequence: CASSEWVGGQVDTQYF. V and J are TRBV25-1 and TRBJ2-3; the D call may be TRBD1 or TRBD2 (6 bases each). Germline-derived CDR1 and CDR2 are MGHDK and SYGVNS. This CDR3 has 16 amino acids. Trimming removed 1 base at V and 6 bases at J, with 17 bases between.

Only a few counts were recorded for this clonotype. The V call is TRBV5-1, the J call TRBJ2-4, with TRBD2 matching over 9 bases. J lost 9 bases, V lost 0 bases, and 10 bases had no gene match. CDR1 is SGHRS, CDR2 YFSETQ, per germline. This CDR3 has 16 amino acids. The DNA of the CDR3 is TGCGCCAGCAGCTTGGACCTAGCGGGGCCATGGGGCATTCAGTACTTC. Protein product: CASSLDLAGPWGIQYF.

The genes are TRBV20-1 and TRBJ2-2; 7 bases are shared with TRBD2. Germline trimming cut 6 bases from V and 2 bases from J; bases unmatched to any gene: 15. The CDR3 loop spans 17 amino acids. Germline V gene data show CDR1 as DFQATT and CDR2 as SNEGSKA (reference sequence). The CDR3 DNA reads TGCAGTGCGAGCGGTTGGTCGACTAGCCGAAACACCGGGGAGCTGTTTTTT. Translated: CSASGWSTSRNTGELFF.

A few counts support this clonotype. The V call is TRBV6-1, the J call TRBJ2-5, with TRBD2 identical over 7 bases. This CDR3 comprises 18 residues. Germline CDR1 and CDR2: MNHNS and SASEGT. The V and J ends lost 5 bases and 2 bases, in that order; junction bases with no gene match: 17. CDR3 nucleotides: TGTGCCAGCAGTCATGGACTAGTTGGGGCCTCCGGGCAAGAGACCCAGTACTTC. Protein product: CASSHGLVGASGQETQYF.

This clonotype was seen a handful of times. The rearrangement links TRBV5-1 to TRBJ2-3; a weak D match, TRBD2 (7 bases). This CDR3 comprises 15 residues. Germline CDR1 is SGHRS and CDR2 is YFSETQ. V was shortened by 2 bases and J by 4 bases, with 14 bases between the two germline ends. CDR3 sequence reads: CASSLRMGGPDTQYF. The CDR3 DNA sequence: TGCGCCAGCAGCTTACGGATGGGGGGGCCAGATACGCAGTATTTT.

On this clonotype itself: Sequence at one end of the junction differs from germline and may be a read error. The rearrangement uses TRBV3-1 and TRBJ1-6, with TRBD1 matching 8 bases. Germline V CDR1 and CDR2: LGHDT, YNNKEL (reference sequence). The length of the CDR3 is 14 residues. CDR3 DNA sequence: TGTGCCAGCAGTCAAGCAGGGGGCGCCTCACCCCTCCACTTT. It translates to CASSQAGGASPLHF.

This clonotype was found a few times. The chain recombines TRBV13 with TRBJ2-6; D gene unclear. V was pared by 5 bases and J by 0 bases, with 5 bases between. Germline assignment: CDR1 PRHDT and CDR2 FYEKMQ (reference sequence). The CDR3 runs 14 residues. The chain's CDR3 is CASSQNSGANVLTF. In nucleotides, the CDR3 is TGTGCCAGCAGCCAAAACTCTGGGGCCAACGTCCTGACTTTC.

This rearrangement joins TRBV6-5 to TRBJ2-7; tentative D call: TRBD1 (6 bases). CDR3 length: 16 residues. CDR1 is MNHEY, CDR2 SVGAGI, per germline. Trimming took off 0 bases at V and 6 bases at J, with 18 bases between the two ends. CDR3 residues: CASSYSTPGATGEQYF. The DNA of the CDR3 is TGTGCCAGCAGTTACTCGACTCCAGGGGCCACCGGCGAGCAGTACTTC.

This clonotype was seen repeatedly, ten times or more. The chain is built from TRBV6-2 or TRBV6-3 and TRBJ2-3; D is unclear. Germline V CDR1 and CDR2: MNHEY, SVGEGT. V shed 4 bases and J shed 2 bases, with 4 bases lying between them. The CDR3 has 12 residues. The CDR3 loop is CASSLNTDTQYF. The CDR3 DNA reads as TGTGCCAGCAGTTTAAACACAGATACGCAGTATTTT.

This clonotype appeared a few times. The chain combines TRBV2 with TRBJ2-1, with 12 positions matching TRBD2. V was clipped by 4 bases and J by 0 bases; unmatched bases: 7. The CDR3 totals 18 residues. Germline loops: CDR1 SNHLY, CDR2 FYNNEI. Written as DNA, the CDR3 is TGTGCCAGCAGTGTTGCTAGCGGGGGGGCAACCTCCTACAATGAGCAGTTCTTC. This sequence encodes CASSVASGGATSYNEQFF.

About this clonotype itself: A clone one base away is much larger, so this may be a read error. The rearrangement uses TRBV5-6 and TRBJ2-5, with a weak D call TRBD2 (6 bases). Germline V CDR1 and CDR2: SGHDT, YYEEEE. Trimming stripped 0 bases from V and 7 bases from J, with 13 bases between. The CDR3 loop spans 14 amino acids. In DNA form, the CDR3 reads TGTGCCAGCAGCTTGGCGGGCGGGATTGTGACCCAGTACTTC. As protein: CASSLAGGIVTQYF.

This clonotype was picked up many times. The DNA for the CDR3 is TGTGCCAGCAGCTTAGCACTAGAAAGGAGCTACGAGCAGTACTTC. It is translated as CASSLALERSYEQYF. The rearrangement uses TRBV7-2 and TRBJ2-7; TRBD2 might be the D (5 bases). Trimming pared 0 bases from V and 3 bases from J, leaving 12 bases between. The CDR3 extends over 15 amino acids. Germline-derived CDR1 and CDR2 are SGHTA and FQGNSA.

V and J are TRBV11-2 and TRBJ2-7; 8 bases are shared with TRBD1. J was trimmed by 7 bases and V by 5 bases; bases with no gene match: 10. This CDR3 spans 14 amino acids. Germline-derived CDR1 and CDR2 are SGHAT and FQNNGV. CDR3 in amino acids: CASSPGTGLREQYF. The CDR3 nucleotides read TGTGCCAGCAGCCCCGGGACAGGACTACGGGAGCAGTACTTC.

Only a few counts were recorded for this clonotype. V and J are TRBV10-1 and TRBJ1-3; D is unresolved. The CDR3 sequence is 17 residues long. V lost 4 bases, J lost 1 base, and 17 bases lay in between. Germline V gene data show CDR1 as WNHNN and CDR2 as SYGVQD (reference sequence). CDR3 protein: CASSGAGVFESGNTIYF. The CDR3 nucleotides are TGCGCCAGCAGTGGAGCCGGCGTATTCGAATCTGGAAACACCATATATTTT.

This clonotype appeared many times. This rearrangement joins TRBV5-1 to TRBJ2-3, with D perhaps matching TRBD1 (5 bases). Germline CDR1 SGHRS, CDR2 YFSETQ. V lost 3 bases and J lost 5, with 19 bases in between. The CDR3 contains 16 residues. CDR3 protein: CASSSRPKGQKDTQYF. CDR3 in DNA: TGCGCCAGCAGCTCCCGCCCGAAGGGGCAGAAAGATACGCAGTATTTT.

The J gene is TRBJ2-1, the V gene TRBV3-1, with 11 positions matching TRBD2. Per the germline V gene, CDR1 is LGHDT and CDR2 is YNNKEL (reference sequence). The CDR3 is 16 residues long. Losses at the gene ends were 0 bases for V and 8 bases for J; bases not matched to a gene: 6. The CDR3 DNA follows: TGTGCCAGCAGCCAAGAAAGTAGCGGGGGGGCACATGAGCAGTTCTTC. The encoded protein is CASSQESSGGAHEQFF.

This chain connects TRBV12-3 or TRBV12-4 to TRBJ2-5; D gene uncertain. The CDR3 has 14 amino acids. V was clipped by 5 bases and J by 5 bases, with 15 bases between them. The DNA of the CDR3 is TGTGCCAGCAGTAGGCCAGACCGAAGGGAGACCCAGTACTTC. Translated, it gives CASSRPDRRETQYF.

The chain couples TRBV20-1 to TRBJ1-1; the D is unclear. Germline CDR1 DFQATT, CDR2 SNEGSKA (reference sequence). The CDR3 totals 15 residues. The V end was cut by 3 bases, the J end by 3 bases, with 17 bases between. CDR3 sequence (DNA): TGCAGTGCTAGGGGAGTGGCCCTCGGGGACACTGAAGCTTTCTTT. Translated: CSARGVALGDTEAFF.

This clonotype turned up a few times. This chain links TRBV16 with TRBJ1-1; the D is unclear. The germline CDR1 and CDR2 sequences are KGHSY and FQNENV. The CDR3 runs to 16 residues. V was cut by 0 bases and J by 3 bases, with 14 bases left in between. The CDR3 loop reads CASSQSDLGRDTEAFF. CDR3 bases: TGTGCCAGCAGCCAATCCGACCTAGGCCGAGACACTGAAGCTTTCTTT.

The CDR3 loop is CASSPGGGANEKLFF. The DNA of the CDR3 is TGTGCCAGCAGCCCCGGGGGGGGGGCAAACGAAAAACTGTTTTTT. The rearrangement uses TRBV27 and TRBJ1-4; perhaps TRBD1 as D (6 bases). Germline assignment: CDR1 MNHEY and CDR2 SMNVEV (reference sequence). Deletions cut 6 bases from V and 8 bases from J, with 19 bases between. There are 15 residues in the CDR3. Variable domain in full (rest from reference TRBV27 and TRBJ1-4): EAQVTQNPRYLITVTGKKLTVTCSQNMNHEYMSWYRQDPGLGLRQIYYSMNVEVTDKGDVPEGYKVSRKEKRNFPLILESPSPNQTSLYFCASSPGGGANEKLFFGSGTQLSVL.

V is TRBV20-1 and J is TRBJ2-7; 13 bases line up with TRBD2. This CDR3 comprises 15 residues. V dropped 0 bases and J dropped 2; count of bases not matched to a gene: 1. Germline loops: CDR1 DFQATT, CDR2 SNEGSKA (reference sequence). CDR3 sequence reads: CSARDGTSGTYEQYF. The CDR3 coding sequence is TGCAGTGCTAGAGATGGGACTAGCGGGACCTACGAGCAGTACTTC.

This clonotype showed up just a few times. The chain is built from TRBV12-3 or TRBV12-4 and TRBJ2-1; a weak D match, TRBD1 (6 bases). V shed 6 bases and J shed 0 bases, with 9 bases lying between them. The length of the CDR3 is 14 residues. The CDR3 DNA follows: TGTGCCAGCAGAACAGGGCTCTCCTACAATGAGCAGTTCTTC. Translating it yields CASRTGLSYNEQFF.

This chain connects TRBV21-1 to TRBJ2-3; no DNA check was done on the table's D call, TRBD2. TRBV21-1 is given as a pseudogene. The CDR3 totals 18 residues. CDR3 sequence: CASSNFRTGALSTDTQYF. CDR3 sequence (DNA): TGTGCCAGCAGCAACTTCAGGACTGGCGCTCTCTCCACAGATACGCAGTATTTT.

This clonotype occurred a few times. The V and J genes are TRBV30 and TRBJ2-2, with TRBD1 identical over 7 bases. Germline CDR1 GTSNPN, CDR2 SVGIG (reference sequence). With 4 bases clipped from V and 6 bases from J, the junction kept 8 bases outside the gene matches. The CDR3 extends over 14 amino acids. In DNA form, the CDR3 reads TGTGCCTGGAAGACAGGGAATAACGCCGGGGAGCTGTTTTTT. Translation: CAWKTGNNAGELFF.

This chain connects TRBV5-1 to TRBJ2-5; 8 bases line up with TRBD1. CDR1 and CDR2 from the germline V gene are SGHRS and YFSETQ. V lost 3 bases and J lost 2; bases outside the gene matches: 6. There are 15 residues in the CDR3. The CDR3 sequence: CASSWTGIEQETQYF. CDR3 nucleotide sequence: TGCGCCAGCAGCTGGACAGGGATAGAGCAAGAGACCCAGTACTTC.

The CDR3 DNA reads as TGTGCCTGGGCCCGACAGTCTCAAGAGACCCAGTACTTC. It encodes CAWARQSQETQYF. This rearrangement joins TRBV30 to TRBJ2-5, with D perhaps matching TRBD1 (5 bases). Trimming stripped 5 bases from V and 2 bases from J, with 12 bases between. Germline CDR1 is GTSNPN and CDR2 is SVGIG (reference sequence). There are 13 residues in the CDR3.

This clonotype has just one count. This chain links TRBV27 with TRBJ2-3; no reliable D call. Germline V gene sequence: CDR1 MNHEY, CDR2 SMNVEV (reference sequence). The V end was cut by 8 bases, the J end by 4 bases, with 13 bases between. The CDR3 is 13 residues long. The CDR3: CASSRVAPDTQYF. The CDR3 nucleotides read TGTGCCAGCTCCAGAGTGGCGCCAGATACGCAGTATTTT.

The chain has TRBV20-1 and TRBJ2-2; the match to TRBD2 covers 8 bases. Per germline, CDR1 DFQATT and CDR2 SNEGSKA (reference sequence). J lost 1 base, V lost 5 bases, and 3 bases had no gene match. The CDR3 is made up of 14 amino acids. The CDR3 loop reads CSAPGLENTGELFF. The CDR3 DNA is TGCAGTGCTCCGGGACTAGAGAACACCGGGGAGCTGTTTTTT.